This note documents a single T cell receptor (beta chain) sequence. Its cognate antigen is unknown. CDR1 and CDR2 (germline): SNHLY, FYNNEI. The CDR3 extends over 14 amino acids. J lost 7 bases, V lost 6 bases, and 9 bases had no gene match. This record comes from a study of shared clonotypes between healthy human individuals. Positive CCR7 selection of CD45RO-negative cells yielded the naive CD8 cells, and terminally differentiated effector memory CD45RA+ cells were excluded. Study findings and constraints: It was the non-shared clonotypes that had lower generation probabilities than clonotypes shared by all four donors.

The data were produced by immunoSEQ multiplex PCR, yet TCRdb's version contains in-frame clones alone and is incomplete. The data hold approximately 2,000,000 clones, with 93% observed a single time. The receptor's source is a young man in good health. Some clones in this sample may be carry-over from other donors' samples. V usage is TRBV2 and J usage is TRBJ1-5; TRBD1 matches at 7 bases. The sample taken for sequencing was naive CD8+ T cells from PBMCs. CDR3 nucleotide sequence: TGTGCCAGCAGCTCGACAGGGAGCCTACAGCCCCAGCATTTT. This sequence encodes CASSSTGSLQPQHF.